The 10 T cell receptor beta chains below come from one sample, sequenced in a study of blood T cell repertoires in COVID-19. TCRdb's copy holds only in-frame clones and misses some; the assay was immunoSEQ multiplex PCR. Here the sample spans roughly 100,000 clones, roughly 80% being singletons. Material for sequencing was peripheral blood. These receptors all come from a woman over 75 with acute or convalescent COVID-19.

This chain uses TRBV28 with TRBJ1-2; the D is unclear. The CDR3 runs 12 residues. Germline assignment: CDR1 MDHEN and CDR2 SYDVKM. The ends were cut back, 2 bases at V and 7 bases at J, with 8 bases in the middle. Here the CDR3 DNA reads TGTGCCAGCAGTTTAGATCAAGCTGGCTACACCTTC. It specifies CASSLDQAGYTF.

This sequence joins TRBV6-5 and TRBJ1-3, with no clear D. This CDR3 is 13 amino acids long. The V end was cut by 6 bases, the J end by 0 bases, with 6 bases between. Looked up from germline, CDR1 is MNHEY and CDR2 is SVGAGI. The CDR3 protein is CASRQPSGNTIYF. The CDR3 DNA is TGTGCCAGCAGACAGCCCTCTGGAAACACCATATATTTT.

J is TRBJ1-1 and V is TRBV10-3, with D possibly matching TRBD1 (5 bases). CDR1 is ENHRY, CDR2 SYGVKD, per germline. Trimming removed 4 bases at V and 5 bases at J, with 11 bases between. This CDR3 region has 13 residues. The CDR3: CAISVRDGTEAFF. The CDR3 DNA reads TGTGCCATCAGTGTGCGGGACGGTACTGAAGCTTTCTTT.

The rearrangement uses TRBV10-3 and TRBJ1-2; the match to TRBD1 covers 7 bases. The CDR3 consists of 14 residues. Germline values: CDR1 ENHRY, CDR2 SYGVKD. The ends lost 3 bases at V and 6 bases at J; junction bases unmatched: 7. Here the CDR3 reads CAISERSQGDGYTF. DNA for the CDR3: TGTGCCATCAGTGAAAGGAGCCAGGGGGATGGCTACACCTTC.

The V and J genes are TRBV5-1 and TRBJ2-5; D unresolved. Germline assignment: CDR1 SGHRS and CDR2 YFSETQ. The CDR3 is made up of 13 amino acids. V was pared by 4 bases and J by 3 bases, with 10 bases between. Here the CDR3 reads CASSLGLEETQYF. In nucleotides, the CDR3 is TGCGCCAGCAGCCTCGGTCTTGAAGAGACCCAGTACTTC.

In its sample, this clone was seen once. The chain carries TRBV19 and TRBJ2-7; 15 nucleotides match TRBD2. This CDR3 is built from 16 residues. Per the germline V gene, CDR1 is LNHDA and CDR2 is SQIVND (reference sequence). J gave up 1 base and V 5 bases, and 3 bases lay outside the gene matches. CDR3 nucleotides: TGTGCCAGTAGTGCGGGACTAGCGGGGGGATCCTACGAGCAGTACTTC. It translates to CASSAGLAGGSYEQYF.

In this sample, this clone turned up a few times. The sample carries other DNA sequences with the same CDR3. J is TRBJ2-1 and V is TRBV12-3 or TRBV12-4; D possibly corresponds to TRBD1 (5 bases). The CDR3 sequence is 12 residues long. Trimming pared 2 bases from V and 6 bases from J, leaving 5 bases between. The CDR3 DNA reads TGTGCCAGCAGTTTAAGGGGCAATGAGCAGTTCTTC. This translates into CASSLRGNEQFF.

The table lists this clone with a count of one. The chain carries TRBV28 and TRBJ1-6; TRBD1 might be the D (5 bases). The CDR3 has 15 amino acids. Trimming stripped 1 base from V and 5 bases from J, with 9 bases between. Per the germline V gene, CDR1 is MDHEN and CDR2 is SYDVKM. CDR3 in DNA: TGTGCCAGCAGTTTATTGACGACAGATAATTCACCCCTCCACTTT. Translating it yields CASSLLTTDNSPLHF.

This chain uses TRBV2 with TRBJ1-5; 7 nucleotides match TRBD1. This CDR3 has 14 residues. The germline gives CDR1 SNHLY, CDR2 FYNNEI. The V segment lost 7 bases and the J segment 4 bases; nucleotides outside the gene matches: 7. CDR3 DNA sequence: TGTGCCAGCAAGGGAGCCAGGGGGAATCAGCCCCAGCATTTT. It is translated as CASKGARGNQPQHF.

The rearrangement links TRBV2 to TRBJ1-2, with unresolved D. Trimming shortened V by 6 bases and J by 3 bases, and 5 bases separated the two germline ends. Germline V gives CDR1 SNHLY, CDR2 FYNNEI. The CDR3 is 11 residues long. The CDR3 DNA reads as TGTGCCAGCAGCCCGGACTATGGCTACACCTTC. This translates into CASSPDYGYTF.